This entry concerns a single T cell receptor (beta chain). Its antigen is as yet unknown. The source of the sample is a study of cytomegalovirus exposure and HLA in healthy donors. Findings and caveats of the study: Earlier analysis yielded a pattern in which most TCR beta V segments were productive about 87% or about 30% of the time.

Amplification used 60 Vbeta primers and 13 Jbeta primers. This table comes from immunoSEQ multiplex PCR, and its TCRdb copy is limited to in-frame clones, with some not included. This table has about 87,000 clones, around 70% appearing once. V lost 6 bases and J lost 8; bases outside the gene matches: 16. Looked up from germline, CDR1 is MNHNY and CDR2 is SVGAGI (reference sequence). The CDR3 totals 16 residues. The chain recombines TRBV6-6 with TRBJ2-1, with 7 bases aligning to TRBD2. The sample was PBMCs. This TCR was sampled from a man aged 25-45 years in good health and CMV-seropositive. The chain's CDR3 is CASSDSGDYLGDEQFF. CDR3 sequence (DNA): TGTGCCAGCAGCGACTCCGGGGACTACCTGGGGGATGAGCAGTTCTTC.